Sequencing of this T cell receptor (beta chain) was carried out in a study of blood T cells in healthy people across ages. On this clonotype: Its antigen is still unknown.

The authors ran a second PCR of roughly 6 to 12 cycles using a sample-barcoded 5' primer and a J-beta primer mix. TCRdb fed the 5' RACE reads into MiXCR, producing one record per CDR3 protein. This repertoire shows roughly 1,500,000 distinct CDR3 sequences, roughly 40% found once; its top ten account for around 8%. V gave up 11 bases and J gave up 0 bases, with 11 bases separating them. The CDR3 totals 13 residues. Germline-derived CDR1 and CDR2 are SEHNR and FQNEAQ (reference sequence). Broader study findings: Per million T cells, TCR beta diversity dropped roughly linearly as age increased. Versus aged donors, long-lived donors had higher diversity and more naive CD4+ cells.

The sequence derives from a woman aged 18-29 years in good health. Sample: blood. The chain uses TRBV7-9 and TRBJ2-4; D not resolved. This CDR3 reads CAAFSVAKNIQYF. The CDR3 region has the DNA TGTGCCGCGTTTTCGGTAGCCAAAAACATTCAGTACTTC.